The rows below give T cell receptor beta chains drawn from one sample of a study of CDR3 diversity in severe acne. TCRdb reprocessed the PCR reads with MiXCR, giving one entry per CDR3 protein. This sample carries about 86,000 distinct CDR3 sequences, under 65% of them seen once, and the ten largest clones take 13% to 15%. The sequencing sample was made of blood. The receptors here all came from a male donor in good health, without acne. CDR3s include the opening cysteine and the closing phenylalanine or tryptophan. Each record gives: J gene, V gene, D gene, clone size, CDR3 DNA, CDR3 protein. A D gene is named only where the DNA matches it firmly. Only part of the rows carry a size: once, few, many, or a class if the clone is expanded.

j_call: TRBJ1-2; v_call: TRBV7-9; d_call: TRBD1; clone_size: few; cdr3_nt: TGTGCCAGCAGCTCCGCGGACAGGGCGAACTATGGCTACACCTTC; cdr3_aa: CASSSADRANYGYTF
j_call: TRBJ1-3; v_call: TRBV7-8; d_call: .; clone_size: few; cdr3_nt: TGTGCCAGCAGCTTGGAGGCTGGAAACACCATATATTTT; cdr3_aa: CASSLEAGNTIYF
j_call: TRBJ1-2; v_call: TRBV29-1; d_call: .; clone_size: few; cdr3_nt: TGCAGCGTTGACCTCTATGGCTACACCTTC; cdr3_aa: CSVDLYGYTF
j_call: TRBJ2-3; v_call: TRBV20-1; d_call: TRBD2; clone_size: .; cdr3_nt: TGCAGTGCTAGGAAAACTAGCGGGAGCACAGATACGCAATATTTT; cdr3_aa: CSARKTSGSTDTQYF
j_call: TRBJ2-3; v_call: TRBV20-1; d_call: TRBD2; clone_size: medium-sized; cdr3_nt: TGCAGTGCTATTGGTAGCGGGAGTTTCATAGATACGCAGTATTTT; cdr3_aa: CSAIGSGSFIDTQYF
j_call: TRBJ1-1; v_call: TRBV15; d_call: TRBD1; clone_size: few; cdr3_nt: TGTGCCACAAGAACAGGGGGCAAAGTTAACTCGATCCGTTTGATGTATGAAGCTTTCTTT; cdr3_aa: CATRTGGKVNSIRLMYEAFF
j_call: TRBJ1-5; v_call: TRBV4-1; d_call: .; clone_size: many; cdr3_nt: TGCGCCAGCAGCCACGGGACTCAGCCCCAGCATTTT; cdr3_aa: CASSHGTQPQHF
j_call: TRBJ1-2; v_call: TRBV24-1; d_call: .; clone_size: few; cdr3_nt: TGTGCCACCAGTGATTTATATGGCTACACCTTC; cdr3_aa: CATSDLYGYTF
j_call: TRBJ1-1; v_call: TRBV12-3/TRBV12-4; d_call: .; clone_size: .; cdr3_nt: TGTGCCAGCAGTCAAAACCTCGGGAACACTGAAGCTTTCTTT; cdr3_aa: CASSQNLGNTEAFF
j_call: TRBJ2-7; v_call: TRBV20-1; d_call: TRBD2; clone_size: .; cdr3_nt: TGCAGTGCTAGAAGATCCGCGGGAGGGCACGAGCAGTACTTC; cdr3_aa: CSARRSAGGHEQYF
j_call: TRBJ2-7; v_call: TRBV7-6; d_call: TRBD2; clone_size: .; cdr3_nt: TGTGCCAGCAGCAGCCAGGGACTAGCGGCTTCCTACGAGCAGTACTTC; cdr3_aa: CASSSQGLAASYEQYF
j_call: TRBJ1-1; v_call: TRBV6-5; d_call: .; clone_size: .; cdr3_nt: TGTGCCAGCAGCTCCCACACCAAGGTTGAAGCTTTCTTT; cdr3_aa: CASSSHTKVEAFF
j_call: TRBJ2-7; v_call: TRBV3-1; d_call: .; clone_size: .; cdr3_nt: TGTGCCAGCAGCCAATACGTCAGCCTCGACTACGAGCAGTACTTC; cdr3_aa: CASSQYVSLDYEQYF
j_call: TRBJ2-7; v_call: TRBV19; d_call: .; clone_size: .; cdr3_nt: TGTGCCAGTAGTCTTCAGCTGTCCGACGAGCAGTACTTC; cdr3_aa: CASSLQLSDEQYF
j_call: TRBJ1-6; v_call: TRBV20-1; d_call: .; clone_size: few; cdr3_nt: TGCAGTGCTAGCCGCGGGAGTGGGACCAATTCACCCCTCCACTTT; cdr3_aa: CSASRGSGTNSPLHF
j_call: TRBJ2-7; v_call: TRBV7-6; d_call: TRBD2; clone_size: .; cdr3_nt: TGTGCCAGCACTAGCGGAAGCTCCTACGAGCAGTACTTC; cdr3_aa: CASTSGSSYEQYF
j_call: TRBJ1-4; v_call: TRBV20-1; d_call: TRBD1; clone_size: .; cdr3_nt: TGCAGTGCTAGTATGGGACAGTGGAATGAAAAACTGTTTTTT; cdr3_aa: CSASMGQWNEKLFF
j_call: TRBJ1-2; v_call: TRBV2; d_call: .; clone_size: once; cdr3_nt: TGTGCCAGCGGGGCCTCAGGCTATGGCTACACCTTC; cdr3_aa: CASGASGYGYTF
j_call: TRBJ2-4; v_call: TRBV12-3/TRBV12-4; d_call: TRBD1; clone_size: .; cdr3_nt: TGTGCCAGCAGTTTACTGGGGCAGGGGGAAGCCAAAAACATTCAGTACTTC; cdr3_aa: CASSLLGQGEAKNIQYF
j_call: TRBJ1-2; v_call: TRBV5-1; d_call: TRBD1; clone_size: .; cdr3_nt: TGCGCCAGCAGCCCGCTGGGACAGGGCCATGGCTACACCTTC; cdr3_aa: CASSPLGQGHGYTF
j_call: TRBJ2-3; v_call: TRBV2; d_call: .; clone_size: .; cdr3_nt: TGTGCCAGCAGTGGCGGGCCAGTCACAGATACGCAGTATTTT; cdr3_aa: CASSGGPVTDTQYF
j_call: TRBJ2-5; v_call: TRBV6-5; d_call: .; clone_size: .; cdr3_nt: TGTGCCAGTTCCGCGGGGATGGAAGTGGAGACCCAGTACTTC; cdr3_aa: CASSAGMEVETQYF
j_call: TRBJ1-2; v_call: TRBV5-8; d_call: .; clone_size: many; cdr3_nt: TGTGCCAGCAGCTTGGTAGGGCTCGACTATGGCTACACCTTC; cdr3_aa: CASSLVGLDYGYTF
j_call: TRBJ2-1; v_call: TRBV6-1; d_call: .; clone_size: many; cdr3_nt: TGTGCCAGCAGTGAAAATTGGGTGTTGGGGGATGAGCAGTTCTTC; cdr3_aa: CASSENWVLGDEQFF
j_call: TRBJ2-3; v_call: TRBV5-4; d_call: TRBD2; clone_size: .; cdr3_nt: TGTGCCAGCAGCTTGGAACTAGCGGAGGGGCGTGATACGCAGTATTTT; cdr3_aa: CASSLELAEGRDTQYF
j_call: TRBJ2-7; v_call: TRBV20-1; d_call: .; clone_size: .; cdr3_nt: TGCAGTGCTAGCGGGGCCCCCTACGAGCAGTACTTC; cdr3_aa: CSASGAPYEQYF
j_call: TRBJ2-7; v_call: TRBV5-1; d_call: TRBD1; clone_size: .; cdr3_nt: TGCGCCAGCAGCGAACCGACAGGGTTCAGGCAGCCCTGTCGGAGACTGCTGGGCTACGAGCAGTACTTC; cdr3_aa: CASSEPTGFRQPCRRLLGYEQYF
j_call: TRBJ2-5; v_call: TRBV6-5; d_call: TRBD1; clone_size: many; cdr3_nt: TGTGCCAGCAGTTACTCTAGGGGGCCAGAGACCCAGTACTTC; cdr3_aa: CASSYSRGPETQYF